This T cell receptor (beta chain) appears in the sequencing data of a study of technical replicates of blood from a handful of donors (dated by TCRdb to the late 2010s). A remark on this clone: Its antigen is unknown. It has no much larger one-base neighbor in the sample; base qualities were not kept.

The method was the immunoSEQ multiplex PCR assay. TCRdb took over this immuneACCESS table, retaining in-frame rearrangements with V and J assigned. Such tables are incomplete; in checked studies, under half of the missing clones stem from an unresolved V gene, and the remainder is unexplained. Here the sample has roughly 79,000 clones; 91% occur a single time. 0.3% to 0.4% of the sample is held by the ten biggest clonotypes. Spanning cysteine to phenylalanine, the CDR3 consists of 13 amino acids. Only the CDR3 DNA stays, 39 bases, in frame from base 1. CDR1 is given as MNHEY and CDR2 as SMNVEV, both from the germline V gene (reference sequence). V and J are truncated by 8 bases and 6 bases respectively, leaving an intervening sequence of 14 bases.

The sequence came from a human donor in good health. Some clones in this sample may be carry-over from other donors' samples. Recombination joined TRBV27 with TRBJ1-5; the D gene cannot be resolved reliably. Sample: T cells isolated from PBMCs. The CDR3 reads as follows: CASGPGFGQPQHF. In nucleotides, the sequence is TGTGCCAGCGGTCCCGGTTTTGGTCAGCCCCAGCATTTT.